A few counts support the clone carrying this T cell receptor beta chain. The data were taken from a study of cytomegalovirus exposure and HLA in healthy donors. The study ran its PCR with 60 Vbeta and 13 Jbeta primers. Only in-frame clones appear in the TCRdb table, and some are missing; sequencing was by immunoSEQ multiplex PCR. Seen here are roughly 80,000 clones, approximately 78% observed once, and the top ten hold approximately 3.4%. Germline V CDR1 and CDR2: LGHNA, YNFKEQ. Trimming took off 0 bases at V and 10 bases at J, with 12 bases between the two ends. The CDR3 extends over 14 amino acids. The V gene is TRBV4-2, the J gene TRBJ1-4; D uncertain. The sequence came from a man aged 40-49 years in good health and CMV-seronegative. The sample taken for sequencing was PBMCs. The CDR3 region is CASSQDGGYGKLFF. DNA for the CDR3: TGTGCCAGCAGCCAAGATGGAGGGTACGGAAAACTGTTTTTT.